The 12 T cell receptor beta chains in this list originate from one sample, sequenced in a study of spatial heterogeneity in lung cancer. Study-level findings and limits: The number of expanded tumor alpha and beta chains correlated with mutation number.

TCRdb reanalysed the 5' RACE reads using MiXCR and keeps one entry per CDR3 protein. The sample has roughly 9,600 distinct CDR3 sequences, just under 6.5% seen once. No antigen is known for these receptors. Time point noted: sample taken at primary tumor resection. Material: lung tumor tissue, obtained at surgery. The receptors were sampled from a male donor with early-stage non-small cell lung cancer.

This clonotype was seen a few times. This CDR3 reads CASSLDRGPQETQYF. CDR3 in DNA: TGTGCCAGCAGCTTGGACAGGGGGCCCCAAGAGACCCAGTACTTC. This sequence joins TRBV12-3 or TRBV12-4 and TRBJ2-5; TRBD1 aligns across 11 bases. V lost 6 bases to trimming and J lost 1 base; unmatched junction nucleotides: 4. This CDR3 is built from 15 residues.

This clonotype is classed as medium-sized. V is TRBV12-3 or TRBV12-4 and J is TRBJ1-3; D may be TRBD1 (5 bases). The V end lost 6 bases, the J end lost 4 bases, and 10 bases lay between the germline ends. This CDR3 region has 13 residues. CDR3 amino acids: CASRSGPGNTIYF. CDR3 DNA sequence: TGTGCCAGCAGGTCGGGACCCGGAAACACCATATATTTT.

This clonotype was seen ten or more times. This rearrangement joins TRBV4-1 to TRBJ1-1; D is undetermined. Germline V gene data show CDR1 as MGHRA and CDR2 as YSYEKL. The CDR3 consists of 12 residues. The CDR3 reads CAQDRKDTEAFF. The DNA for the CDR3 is TGCGCTCAGGATCGAAAGGATACTGAAGCTTTCTTT.

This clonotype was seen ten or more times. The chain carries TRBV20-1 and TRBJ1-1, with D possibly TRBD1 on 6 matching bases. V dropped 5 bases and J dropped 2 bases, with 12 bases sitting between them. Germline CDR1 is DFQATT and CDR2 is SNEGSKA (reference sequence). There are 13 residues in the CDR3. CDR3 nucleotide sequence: TGCAGTGCTGCGGGACACCAAAACACTGAAGCTTTCTTT. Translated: CSAAGHQNTEAFF.

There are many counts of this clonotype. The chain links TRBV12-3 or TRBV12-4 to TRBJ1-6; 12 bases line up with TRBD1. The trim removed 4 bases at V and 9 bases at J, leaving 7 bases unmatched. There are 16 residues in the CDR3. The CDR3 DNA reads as TGTGCCAGCAGTTCCCGGGACAGGGGGCTTGGTTCACCCCTCCACTTT. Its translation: CASSSRDRGLGSPLHF.

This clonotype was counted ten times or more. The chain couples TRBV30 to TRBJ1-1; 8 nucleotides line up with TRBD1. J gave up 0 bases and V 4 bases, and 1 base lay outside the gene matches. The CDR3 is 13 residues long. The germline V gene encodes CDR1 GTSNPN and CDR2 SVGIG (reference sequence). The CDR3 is CAWNRGVNTEAFF. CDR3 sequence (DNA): TGTGCCTGGAACAGGGGGGTGAACACTGAAGCTTTCTTT.

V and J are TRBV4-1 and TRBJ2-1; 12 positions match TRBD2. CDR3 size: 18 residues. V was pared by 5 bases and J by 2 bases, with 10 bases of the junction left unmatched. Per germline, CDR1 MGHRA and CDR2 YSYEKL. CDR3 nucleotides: TGCGCCAGCAGCGGGGGGCTAGCGGGGGGGTTTGCCTACAATGAGCAGTTCTTC. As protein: CASSGGLAGGFAYNEQFF.

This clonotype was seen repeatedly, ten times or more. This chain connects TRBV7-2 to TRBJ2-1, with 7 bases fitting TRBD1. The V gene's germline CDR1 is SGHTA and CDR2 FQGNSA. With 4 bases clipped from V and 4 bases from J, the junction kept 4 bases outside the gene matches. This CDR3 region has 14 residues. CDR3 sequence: CASSSGQLYNEQFF. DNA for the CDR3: TGTGCCAGCAGCTCGGGACAGCTATACAATGAGCAGTTCTTC.

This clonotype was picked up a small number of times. CDR3 sequence reads: CASSAVRTGAYEQYF. In DNA form, the CDR3 reads TGTGCCAGCAGTGCGGTGCGGACAGGAGCTTACGAGCAGTACTTC. V is TRBV2 and J is TRBJ2-7; 7 bases agree with TRBD1. This CDR3 is 15 amino acids long. Trimming at V came to 4 bases and at J to 4 bases, leaving 10 bases not matched to a gene. Germline V gives CDR1 SNHLY, CDR2 FYNNEI.

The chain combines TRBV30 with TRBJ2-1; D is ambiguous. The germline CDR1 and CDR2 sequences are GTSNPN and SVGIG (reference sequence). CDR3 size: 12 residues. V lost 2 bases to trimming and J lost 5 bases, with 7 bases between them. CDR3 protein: CAWSSFNNEQFF. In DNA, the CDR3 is TGTGCCTGGAGTTCTTTCAACAATGAGCAGTTCTTC.

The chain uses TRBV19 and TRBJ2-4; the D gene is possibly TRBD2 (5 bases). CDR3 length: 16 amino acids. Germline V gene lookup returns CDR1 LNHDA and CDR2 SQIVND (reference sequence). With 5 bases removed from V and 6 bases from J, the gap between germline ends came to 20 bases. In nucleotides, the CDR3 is TGTGCCAGTAGTCCGCCGGGAACGAATGTCGGAAACATTCAGTACTTC. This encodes CASSPPGTNVGNIQYF.

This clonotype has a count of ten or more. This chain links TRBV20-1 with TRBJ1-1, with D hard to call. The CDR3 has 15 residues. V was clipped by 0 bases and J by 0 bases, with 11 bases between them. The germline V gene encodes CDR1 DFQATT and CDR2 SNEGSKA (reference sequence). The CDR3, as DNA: TGCAGTGCTAGAGATGGGGTCTATCTGAACACTGAAGCTTTCTTT. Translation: CSARDGVYLNTEAFF.